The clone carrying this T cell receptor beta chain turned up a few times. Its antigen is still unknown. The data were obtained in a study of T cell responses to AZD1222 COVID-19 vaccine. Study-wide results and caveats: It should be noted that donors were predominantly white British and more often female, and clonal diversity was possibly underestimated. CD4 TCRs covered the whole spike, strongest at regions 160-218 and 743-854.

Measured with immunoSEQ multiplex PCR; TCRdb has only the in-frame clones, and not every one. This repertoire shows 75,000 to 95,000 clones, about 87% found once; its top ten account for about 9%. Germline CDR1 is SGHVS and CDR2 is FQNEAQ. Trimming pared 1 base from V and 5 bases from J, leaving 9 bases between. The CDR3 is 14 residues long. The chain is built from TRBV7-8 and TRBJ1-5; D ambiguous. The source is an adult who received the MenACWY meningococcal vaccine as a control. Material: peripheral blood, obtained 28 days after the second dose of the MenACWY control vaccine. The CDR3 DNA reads TGTGCCAGCAGCTTAGGTATGTCCCATCAGCCCCAGCATTTT. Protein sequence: CASSLGMSHQPQHF.